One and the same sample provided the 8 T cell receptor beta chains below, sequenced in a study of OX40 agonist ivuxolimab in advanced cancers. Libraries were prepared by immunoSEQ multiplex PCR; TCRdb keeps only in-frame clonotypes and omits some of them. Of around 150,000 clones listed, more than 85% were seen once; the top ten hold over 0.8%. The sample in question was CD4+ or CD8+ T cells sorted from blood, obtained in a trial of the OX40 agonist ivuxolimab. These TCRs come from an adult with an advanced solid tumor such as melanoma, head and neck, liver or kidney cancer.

Here the CDR3 DNA reads TGTGCCAGTTTCCCACAGAGCTCCTACGAGCAGTACTTC. It specifies CASFPQSSYEQYF. This chain links TRBV28 with TRBJ2-7; D remains unclear. Germline V gene data show CDR1 as MDHEN and CDR2 as SYDVKM. V gave up 9 bases and J gave up 0 bases, with 12 bases separating them. The CDR3 loop spans 13 amino acids.

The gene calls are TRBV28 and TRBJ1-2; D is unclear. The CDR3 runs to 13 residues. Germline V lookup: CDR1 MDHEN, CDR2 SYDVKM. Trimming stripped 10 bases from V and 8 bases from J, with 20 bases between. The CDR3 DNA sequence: TGTGCCACCAGATCGGGTCCCGGTGGGGGCTACACCTTC. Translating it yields CATRSGPGGGYTF.

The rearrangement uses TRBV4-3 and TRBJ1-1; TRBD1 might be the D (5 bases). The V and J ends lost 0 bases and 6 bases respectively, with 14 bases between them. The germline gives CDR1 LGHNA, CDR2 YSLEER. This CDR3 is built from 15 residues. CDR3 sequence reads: CASSQDLVTGAEAFF. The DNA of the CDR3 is TGCGCCAGCAGCCAAGATCTGGTAACGGGGGCTGAAGCTTTCTTT.

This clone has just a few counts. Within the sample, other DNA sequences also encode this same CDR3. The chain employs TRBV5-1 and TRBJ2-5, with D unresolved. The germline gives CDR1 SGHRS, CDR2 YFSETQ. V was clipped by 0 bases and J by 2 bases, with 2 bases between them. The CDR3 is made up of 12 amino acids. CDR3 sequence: CASSLAQETQYF. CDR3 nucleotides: TGCGCCAGCAGCTTGGCTCAAGAGACCCAGTACTTC. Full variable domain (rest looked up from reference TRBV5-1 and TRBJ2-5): KAGVTQTPRYLIKTRGQQVTLSCSPISGHRSVSWYQQTPGQGLQFLFEYFSETQRNKGNFPGRFSGRQFSNSRSEMNVSTLELGDSALYLCASSLAQETQYFGPGTRLLVL.

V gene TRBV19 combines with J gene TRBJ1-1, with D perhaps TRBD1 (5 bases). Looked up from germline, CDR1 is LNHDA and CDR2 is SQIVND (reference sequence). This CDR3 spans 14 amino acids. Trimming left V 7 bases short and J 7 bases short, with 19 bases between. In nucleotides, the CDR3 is TGTGCCAGTAACTATGGGACGGCCGCCTTTGAAGCTTTCTTT. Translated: CASNYGTAAFEAFF.

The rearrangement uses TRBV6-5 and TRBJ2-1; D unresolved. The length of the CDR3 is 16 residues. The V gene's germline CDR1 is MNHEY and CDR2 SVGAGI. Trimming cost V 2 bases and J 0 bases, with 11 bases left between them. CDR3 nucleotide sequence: TGTGCCAGCAGTTACGTGGGGTTCTCCTCCTACAATGAGCAGTTCTTC. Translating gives CASSYVGFSSYNEQFF.

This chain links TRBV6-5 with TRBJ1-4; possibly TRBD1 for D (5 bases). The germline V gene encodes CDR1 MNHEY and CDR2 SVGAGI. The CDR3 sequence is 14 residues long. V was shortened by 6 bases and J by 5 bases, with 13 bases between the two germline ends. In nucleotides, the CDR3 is TGTGCCAGCAGATACCGGGACCTAAATGAAAAACTGTTTTTT. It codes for CASRYRDLNEKLFF.

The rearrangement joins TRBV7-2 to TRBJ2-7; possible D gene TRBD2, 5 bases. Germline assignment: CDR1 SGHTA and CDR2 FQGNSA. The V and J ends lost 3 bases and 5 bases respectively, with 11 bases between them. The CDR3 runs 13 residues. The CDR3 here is CASSLTINDEQYF. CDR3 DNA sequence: TGTGCCAGCAGCTTGACTATAAACGACGAGCAGTACTTC.